The clone carrying this T cell receptor beta chain has only one observation. This specimen comes from a study of blood T cell repertoires in COVID-19. Germline CDR1 LNHDA, CDR2 SQIVND (reference sequence). V lost 6 bases to trimming and J lost 5 bases; unmatched junction nucleotides: 9. This CDR3 contains 15 residues. Sequencing was performed with immunoSEQ multiplex PCR; in TCRdb, only in-frame clones are kept and a portion is missing. The table includes around 110,000 clones, just over 90% detected once. The V call is TRBV19, the J call TRBJ1-5; 8 bases match TRBD1. The sequenced sample consisted of peripheral blood. This clonotype originated in a human donor with active COVID-19. The donor label of this sample is uncertain. This CDR3 reads CASRAGQGGDQPQHF. CDR3 DNA: TGTGCCAGTAGAGCTGGACAGGGAGGGGATCAGCCCCAGCATTTT. Looking up the rest from reference TRBV19 and TRBJ1-5 gives the full variable domain: DGGITQSPKYLFRKEGQNVTLSCEQNLNHDAMYWYRQDPGQGLRLIYYSQIVNDFQKGDIAEGYSVSREKKESFPLTVTSAQKNPTAFYLCASRAGQGGDQPQHFGDGTRLSIL.